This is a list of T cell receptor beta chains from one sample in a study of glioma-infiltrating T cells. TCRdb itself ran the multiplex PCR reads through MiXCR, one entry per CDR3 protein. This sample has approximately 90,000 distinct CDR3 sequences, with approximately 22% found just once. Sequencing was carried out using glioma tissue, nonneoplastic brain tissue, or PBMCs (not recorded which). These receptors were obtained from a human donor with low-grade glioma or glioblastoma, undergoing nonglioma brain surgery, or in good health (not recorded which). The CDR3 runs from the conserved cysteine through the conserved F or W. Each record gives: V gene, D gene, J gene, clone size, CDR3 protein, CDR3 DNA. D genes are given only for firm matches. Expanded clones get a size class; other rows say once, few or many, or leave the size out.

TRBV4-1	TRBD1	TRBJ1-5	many	CASSQGPGGANQPQHF	TGCGCCAGCAGCCAAGGGCCAGGGGGCGCCAATCAGCCCCAGCATTTT
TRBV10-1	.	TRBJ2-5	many	CASSESRGAETQYF	TGCGCCAGCAGTGAGTCGAGAGGGGCCGAGACCCAGTACTTC
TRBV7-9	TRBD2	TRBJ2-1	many	CASSFSPGTSGRGYEQFF	TGTGCCAGCAGCTTCTCCCCCGGGACTAGCGGGAGAGGCTATGAGCAGTTCTTC
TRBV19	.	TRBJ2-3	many	CASSTGTRTDTQYF	TGTGCCAGTAGCACCGGGACACGCACAGATACGCAGTATTTT
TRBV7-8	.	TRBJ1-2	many	CASSLGPGAYGYTF	TGTGCCAGCAGCTTAGGTCCAGGGGCCTATGGCTACACCTTC
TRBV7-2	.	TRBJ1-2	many	CASSLSGQAEGYTF	TGTGCCAGCAGCTTATCTGGGCAGGCGGAAGGCTACACCTTC
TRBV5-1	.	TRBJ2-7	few	CASSLDPEGRYEQYF	TGCGCCAGCAGCTTGGACCCGGAGGGTCGCTACGAGCAGTACTTC
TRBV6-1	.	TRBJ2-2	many	CASTRGRNTGELFF	TGTGCCAGCACAAGGGGACGCAACACCGGGGAGCTGTTTTTT
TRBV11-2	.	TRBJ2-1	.	CASSLGAGTNEQFF	TGTGCCAGCAGCTTAGGTGCAGGGACCAATGAGCAGTTCTTC
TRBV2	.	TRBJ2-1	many	CASSKTLDNEQFF	TGTGCCAGCTCGAAGACTCTGGACAATGAGCAGTTCTTC
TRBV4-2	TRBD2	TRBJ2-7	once	CASSRPTSGTTYEQYF	TGTGCCAGCAGCCGTCCGACTAGCGGGACAACCTACGAGCAGTACTTC
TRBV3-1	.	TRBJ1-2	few	CASSHGYGYTF	TGTGCCAGCAGCCATGGCTATGGCTACACCTTC
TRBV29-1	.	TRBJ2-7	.	CSVEESGYEQCF	TGCAGCGTTGAAGAAAGTGGCTACGAGCAGTGCTTC
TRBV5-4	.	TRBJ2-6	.	CASSLEGSSGANVLTF	TGTGCCAGCAGCTTGGAGGGTAGCTCTGGGGCCAACGTCCTGACTTTC
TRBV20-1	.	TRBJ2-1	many	CSAPRRAGGLNEQFF	TGCAGTGCACCGAGGAGGGCCGGGGGACTCAATGAGCAGTTCTTC
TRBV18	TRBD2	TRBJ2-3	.	CASSPQYSRTSLTDTQYF	TGTGCCAGCTCACCACAGTACAGTCGGACTAGCCTCACAGATACGCAGTATTTT
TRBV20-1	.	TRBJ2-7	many	CSARDRDGGYEQYF	TGCAGTGCTAGAGATAGGGACGGGGGCTACGAGCAGTACTTC
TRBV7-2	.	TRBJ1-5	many	CASSLGRSNQPQHF	TGTGCCAGCAGCCTTGGACGGTCCAATCAGCCCCAGCATTTT